This TCR beta chain was identified in a study of blood T cell repertoires in COVID-19. Methods used by the authors: Estimates of nucleated cell counts were drawn from the amplification of reference gene primers. Profiled with immunoSEQ multiplex PCR; TCRdb holds only in-frame clones, not every one. For V, J and clone size, that table is used; D and trimming come from the DNA. The sample consists of approximately 470,000 clones, approximately 90% of them appearing once. CDR1 SGHRS and CDR2 YFSETQ come from the germline V gene. The length of the CDR3 is 13 residues. V lost 2 bases and J 8 bases, leaving 11 bases between the germline ends. Individuals drawn from some 25 US areas were roughly 18 to 89 years old. Participant-reported clinical history was the basis for cohort assignment.

Sequencing was done on a sample of PBMCs or T cells enriched from blood (not recorded which). V is TRBV5-1 and J is TRBJ2-1, with D perhaps matching TRBD1 (6 bases). The sequence derives from a woman younger than 35 who had recovered from COVID-19. The CDR3 nucleotides are TGCGCCAGCAGCTTACAACAGGGATATGAGCAGTTCTTC. It codes for CASSLQQGYEQFF.